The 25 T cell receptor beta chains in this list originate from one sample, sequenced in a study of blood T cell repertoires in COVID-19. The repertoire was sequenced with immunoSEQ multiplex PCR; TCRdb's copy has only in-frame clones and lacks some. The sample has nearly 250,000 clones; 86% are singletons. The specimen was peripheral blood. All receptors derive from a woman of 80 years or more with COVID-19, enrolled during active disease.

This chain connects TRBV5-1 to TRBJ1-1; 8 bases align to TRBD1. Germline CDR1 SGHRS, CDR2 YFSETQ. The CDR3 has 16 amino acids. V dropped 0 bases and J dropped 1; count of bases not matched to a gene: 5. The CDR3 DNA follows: TGCGCCAGCAGCTTGGACGCAGGACAGGGGAACACTGAAGCTTTCTTT. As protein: CASSLDAGQGNTEAFF.

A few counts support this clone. CDR3 loop: CASSLIASGKLHEQFF. CDR3 nucleotides: TGTGCCAGCAGCTTAATCGCTAGCGGGAAATTACATGAGCAGTTCTTC. V is TRBV7-2 and J is TRBJ2-1, with 9 bases fitting TRBD2. This CDR3 spans 16 amino acids. After removal of 2 bases from V and 8 bases from J, the junction contained 10 bases not matched to a gene. CDR1 is SGHTA, CDR2 FQGNSA, per germline.

CDR3 in amino acids: CASSRGASGGALNVYEQFF. The CDR3 bases are TGTGCCAGCAGCCGAGGGGCTAGCGGGGGGGCCTTGAATGTCTATGAGCAGTTCTTC. The V call is TRBV11-2, the J call TRBJ2-1, with 12 positions matching TRBD2. V was clipped by 5 bases and J by 8 bases; unmatched bases: 19. The CDR3 extends over 19 amino acids. Germline CDR1 is SGHAT and CDR2 is FQNNGV.

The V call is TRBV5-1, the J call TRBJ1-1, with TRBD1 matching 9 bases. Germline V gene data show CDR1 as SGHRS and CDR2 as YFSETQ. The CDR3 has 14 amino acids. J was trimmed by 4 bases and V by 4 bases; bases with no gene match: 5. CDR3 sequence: CASSPGQGTTEAFF. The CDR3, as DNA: TGCGCCAGCAGCCCCGGACAGGGGACCACTGAAGCTTTCTTT.

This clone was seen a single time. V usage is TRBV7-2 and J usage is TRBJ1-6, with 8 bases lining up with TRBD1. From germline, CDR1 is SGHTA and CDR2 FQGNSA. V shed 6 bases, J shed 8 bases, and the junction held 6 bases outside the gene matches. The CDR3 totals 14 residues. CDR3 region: CASRPSGGHSPLHF. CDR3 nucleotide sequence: TGTGCCAGCAGGCCCTCAGGGGGCCATTCACCCCTCCACTTT.

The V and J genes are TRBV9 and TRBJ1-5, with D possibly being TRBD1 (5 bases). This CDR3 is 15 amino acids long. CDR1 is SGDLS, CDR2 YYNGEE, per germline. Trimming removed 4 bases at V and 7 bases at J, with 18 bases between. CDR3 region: CASSPWGGDRQPQHF. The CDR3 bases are TGTGCCAGCAGCCCCTGGGGAGGGGATCGGCAGCCCCAGCATTTT.

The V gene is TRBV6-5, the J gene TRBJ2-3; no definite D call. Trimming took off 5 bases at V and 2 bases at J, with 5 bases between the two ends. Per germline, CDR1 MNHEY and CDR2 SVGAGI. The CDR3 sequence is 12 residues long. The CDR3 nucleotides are TGTGCCAGCAGTCAAAACACAGATACGCAGTATTTT. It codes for CASSQNTDTQYF.

Written as DNA, the CDR3 is TGTGCCAGCAGTACAGGGACAGATACGCAGTATTTT. It is translated as CASSTGTDTQYF. J is TRBJ2-3 and V is TRBV6-5; possibly TRBD1 for D (6 bases). The CDR3 sequence is 12 residues long. Trimming removed 5 bases from V and 3 bases from J, with 6 bases in between. CDR1 MNHEY and CDR2 SVGAGI come from the germline V gene.

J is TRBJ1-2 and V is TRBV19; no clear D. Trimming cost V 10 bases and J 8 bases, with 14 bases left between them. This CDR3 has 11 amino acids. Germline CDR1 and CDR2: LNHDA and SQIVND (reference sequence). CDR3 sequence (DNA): TGTGCCACGGTCACCGGCGGAGGCTACACCTTC. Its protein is CATVTGGGYTF.

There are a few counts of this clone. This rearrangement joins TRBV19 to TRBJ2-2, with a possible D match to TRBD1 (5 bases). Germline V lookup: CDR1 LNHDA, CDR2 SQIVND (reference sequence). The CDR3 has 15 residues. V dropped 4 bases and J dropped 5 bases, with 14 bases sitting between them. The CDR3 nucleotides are TGTGCCAGTAGTAGGGTTGGGCAGGGTACCGGGGAGCTGTTTTTT. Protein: CASSRVGQGTGELFF.

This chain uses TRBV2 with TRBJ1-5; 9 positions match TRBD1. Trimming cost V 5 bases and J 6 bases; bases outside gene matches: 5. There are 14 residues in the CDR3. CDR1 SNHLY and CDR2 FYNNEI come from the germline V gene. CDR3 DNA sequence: TGTGCCAGCAGTACGGACAGGGGAAGTCAGCCCCAGCATTTT. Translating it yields CASSTDRGSQPQHF.

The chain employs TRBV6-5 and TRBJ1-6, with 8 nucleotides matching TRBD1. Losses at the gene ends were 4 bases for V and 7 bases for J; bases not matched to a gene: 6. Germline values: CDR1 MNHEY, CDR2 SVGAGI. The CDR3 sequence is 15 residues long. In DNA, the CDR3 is TGTGCCAGCAGTTCCACACAGGGGGGGAATTCACCCCTCCACTTT. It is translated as CASSSTQGGNSPLHF.

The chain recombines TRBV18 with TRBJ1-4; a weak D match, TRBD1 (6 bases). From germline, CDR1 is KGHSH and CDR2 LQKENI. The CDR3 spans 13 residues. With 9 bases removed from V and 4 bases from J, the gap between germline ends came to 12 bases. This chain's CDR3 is CASRTGNNEKLFF. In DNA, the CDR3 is TGTGCCAGTCGCACAGGGAATAATGAAAAACTGTTTTTT.

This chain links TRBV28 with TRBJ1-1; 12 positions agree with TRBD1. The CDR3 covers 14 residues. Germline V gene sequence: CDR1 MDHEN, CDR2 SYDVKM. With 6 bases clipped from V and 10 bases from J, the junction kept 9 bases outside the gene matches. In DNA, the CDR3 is TGTGCCAGCAGCCGGGGACAGGGGGCGAATCGAGCTTTCTTT. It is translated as CASSRGQGANRAFF.

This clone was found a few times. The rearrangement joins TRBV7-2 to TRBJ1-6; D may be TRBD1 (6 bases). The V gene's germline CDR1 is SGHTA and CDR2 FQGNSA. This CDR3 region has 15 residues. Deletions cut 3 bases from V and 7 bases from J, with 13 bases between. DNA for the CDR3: TGTGCCAGCAGCTTTATAAGCCAGGGGAATTCACCCCTCCACTTT. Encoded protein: CASSFISQGNSPLHF.

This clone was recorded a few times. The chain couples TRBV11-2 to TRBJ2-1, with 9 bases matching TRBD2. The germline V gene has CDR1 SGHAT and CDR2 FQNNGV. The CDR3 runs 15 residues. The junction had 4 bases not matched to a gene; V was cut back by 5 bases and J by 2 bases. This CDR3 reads CASSPSGGPYNEQFF. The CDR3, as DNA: TGTGCCAGCAGCCCCAGCGGGGGGCCCTACAATGAGCAGTTCTTC.

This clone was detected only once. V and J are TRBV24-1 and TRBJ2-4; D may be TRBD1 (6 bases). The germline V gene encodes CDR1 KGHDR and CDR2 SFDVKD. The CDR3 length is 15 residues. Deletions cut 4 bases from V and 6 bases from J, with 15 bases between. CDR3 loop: CATSDPGTSGNIQYF. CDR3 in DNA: TGTGCCACCAGTGACCCCGGGACAAGCGGAAACATTCAGTACTTC.

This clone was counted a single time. The CDR3, as DNA: TGCAGTGCTTCAGGGGTCGCTGGCTACACCTTC. This codes for CSASGVAGYTF. V is TRBV20-1 and J is TRBJ1-2, with a weak D call TRBD1 (6 bases). V lost 5 bases to trimming and J lost 7 bases, with 11 bases between them. The germline V gene encodes CDR1 DFQATT and CDR2 SNEGSKA (reference sequence). The CDR3 sequence is 11 residues long.

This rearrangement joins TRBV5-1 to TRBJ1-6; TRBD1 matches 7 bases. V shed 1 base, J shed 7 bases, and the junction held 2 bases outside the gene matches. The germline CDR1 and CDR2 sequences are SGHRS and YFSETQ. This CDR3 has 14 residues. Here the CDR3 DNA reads TGCGCCAGCAGCTTGACAGGGGACAATTCACCCCTCCACTTT. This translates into CASSLTGDNSPLHF.

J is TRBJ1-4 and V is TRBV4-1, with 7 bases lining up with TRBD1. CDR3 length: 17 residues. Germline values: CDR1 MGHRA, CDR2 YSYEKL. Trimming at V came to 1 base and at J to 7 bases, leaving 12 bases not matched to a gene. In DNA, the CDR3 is TGCGCCAGCAGCCAAGCTATTAACCGGGACAGCCGTGAAAAACTGTTTTTT. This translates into CASSQAINRDSREKLFF.

The CDR3, as DNA: TGTGCCAGCAGCAAGCGGACAGGGGGCGCGGAAGATACGCAGTATTTT. This gives the protein CASSKRTGGAEDTQYF. V and J are TRBV7-6 and TRBJ2-3; 11 bases are a match to TRBD1. V gave up 5 bases and J gave up 5 bases; unmatched junction bases: 9. The CDR3 covers 16 residues. Germline assignment: CDR1 SGHVS and CDR2 FNYEAQ.

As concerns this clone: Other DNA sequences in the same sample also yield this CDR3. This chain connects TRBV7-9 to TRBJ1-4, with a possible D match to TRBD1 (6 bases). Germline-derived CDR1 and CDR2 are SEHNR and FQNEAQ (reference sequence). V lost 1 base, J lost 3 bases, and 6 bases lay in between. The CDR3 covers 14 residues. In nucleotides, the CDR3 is TGTGCCAGCAGCTTAGGGACAGCTAATGAAAAACTGTTTTTT. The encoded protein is CASSLGTANEKLFF.

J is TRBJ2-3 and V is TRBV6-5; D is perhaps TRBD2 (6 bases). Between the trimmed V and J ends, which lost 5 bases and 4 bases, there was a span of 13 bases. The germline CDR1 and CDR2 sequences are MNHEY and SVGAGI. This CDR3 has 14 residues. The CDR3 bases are TGTGCCAGCAGTCCGGCCGCGGGGCCAGATACGCAGTATTTT. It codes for CASSPAAGPDTQYF.

CDR3 in amino acids: CASSSGGEYGYTF. Here the CDR3 DNA reads TGTGCCAGCAGCTCAGGGGGCGAATATGGCTACACCTTC. The V call is TRBV7-2, the J call TRBJ1-2; 8 bases fit TRBD1. V trimming: 4 bases; J trimming: 5 bases; junction bases outside the gene matches: 3. CDR3 length: 13 residues. Per germline, CDR1 SGHTA and CDR2 FQGNSA.

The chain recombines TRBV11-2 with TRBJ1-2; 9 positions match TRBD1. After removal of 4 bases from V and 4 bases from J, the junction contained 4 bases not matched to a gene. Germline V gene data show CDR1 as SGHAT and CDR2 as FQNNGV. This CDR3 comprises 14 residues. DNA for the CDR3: TGTGCCAGCAGCTCGACAGGGGGTCCCTATGGCTACACCTTC. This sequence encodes CASSSTGGPYGYTF.